Presented here are 4 T cell receptor beta chains from one specimen sequenced in a study of OX40 agonist ivuxolimab in advanced cancers. TCRdb's table, derived via immunoSEQ multiplex PCR, lists solely in-frame clones and lacks some. The top ten clones hold 1.5% to 2% of a sample with approximately 100,000 clones, roughly 91% of them seen once. Specimen: CD4+ or CD8+ T cells sorted from blood, collected in a trial of the OX40 agonist ivuxolimab. The source of these receptors is an adult with an advanced solid tumor such as melanoma, head and neck, liver or kidney cancer.

The chain links TRBV18 to TRBJ2-5; no clear D. The CDR3 loop spans 14 amino acids. CDR1 and CDR2 (germline): KGHSH, LQKENI. The V and J ends lost 0 bases and 5 bases respectively, with 10 bases between them. In DNA, the CDR3 is TGTGCCAGCTCACCACCGGTTAACCGGGAGACCCAGTACTTC. It is translated as CASSPPVNRETQYF.

V usage is TRBV7-9 and J usage is TRBJ2-5; D call uncertain. The germline CDR1 and CDR2 sequences are SEHNR and FQNEAQ (reference sequence). V lost 1 base and J 5 bases, leaving 14 bases between the germline ends. The CDR3 has 15 amino acids. CDR3 in amino acids: CASSLGLGPGETQYF. The CDR3 nucleotides read TGTGCCAGCAGCTTAGGGCTCGGCCCGGGTGAGACCCAGTACTTC.

The chain links TRBV5-1 to TRBJ2-5; unclear D gene. V lost 2 bases and J lost 4, with 12 bases in between. Germline values: CDR1 SGHRS, CDR2 YFSETQ. This CDR3 is built from 14 residues. CDR3 in DNA: TGCGCCAGCAGCTTTCAGGAGAGTGGAGAGACCCAGTACTTC. Translation: CASSFQESGETQYF.

The rearrangement uses TRBV11-3 and TRBJ2-7; the match to TRBD1 covers 9 bases. The CDR3 length is 15 residues. The ends lost 7 bases at V and 3 bases at J; junction bases unmatched: 10. Germline values: CDR1 SGHNT, CDR2 YENEEA. The chain's CDR3 is CASTIRQGGNYEQYF. In nucleotides, the CDR3 is TGTGCCAGCACAATCCGACAGGGGGGAAACTACGAGCAGTACTTC.